The present entry profiles one T cell receptor beta chain with its context. Sequencing was performed with immunoSEQ multiplex PCR; in TCRdb, only in-frame clones are kept and a portion is missing. The sample holds roughly 32,000 clones, 80% seen once. Blood draws occurred at baseline, cycle 4 day 1, and cycle 7 day 1. Trimming took off 0 bases at V and 11 bases at J, with 14 bases between the two ends. The CDR3 runs 13 residues. CDR1 is SGHNT, CDR2 YYREEE, per germline (reference sequence). These data are taken from a study of OX40 agonist ivuxolimab in advanced cancers. As for the study in general: The drug used for patients, ivuxolimab, was an agonistic anti-OX40 (CD134) antibody.

This clonotype was obtained from an adult with an advanced solid tumor such as melanoma, head and neck, liver or kidney cancer. The chain links TRBV5-4 to TRBJ1-1; D possibly corresponds to TRBD1 (6 bases). Sequences were derived from CD4+ or CD8+ T cells sorted from blood, sampled in a trial of the OX40 agonist ivuxolimab. The CDR3 bases are TGTGCCAGCAGCTTGGCCGGGGGCAATGGCGCTTTCTTT. Translated, it gives CASSLAGGNGAFF.